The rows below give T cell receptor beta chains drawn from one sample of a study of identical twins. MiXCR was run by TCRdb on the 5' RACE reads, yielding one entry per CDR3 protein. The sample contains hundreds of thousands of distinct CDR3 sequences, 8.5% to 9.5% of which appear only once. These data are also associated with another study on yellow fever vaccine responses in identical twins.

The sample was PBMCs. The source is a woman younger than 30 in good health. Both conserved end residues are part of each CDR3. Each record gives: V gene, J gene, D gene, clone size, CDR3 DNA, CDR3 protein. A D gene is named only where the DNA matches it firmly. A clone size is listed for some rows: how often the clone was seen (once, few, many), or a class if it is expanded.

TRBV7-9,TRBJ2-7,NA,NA,TGTGCCAGCAGCAGCAGGGTTCCGTCCTCCTACGAGCAGTACTTC,CASSSRVPSSYEQYF
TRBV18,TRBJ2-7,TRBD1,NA,TGTGCCAGCTCCCCGGACAGGGGGCGCTTCTACGAGCAGTACTTC,CASSPDRGRFYEQYF
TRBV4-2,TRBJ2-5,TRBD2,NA,TGTGCCAGCAGCCACGAACTAGCGTCAGAGACCCAGTACTTC,CASSHELASETQYF
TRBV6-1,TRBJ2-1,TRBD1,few,TGTGCCAGCAGACGGGACAGGGGGCAGGGCTACAATGAGCAGTTCTTC,CASRRDRGQGYNEQFF
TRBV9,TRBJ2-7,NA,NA,TGTGCCAGCAGCGTAGGAGGGTCTACCTACGAGCAGTACTTC,CASSVGGSTYEQYF
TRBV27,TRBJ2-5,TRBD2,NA,TGTGCCAGCAGTTTAATTAGCGGGAGGGAAGAGACCCAGTACTTC,CASSLISGREETQYF
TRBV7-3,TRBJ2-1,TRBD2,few,TGTGCCAGCAGCCCCCGAACTAGCGGGGGAGAACAGTTCTTC,CASSPRTSGGEQFF
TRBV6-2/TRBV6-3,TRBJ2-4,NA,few,TGTGCCAGCAGGGAAGACAGCCTGGGAGCCAAAAACATTCAGTACTTC,CASREDSLGAKNIQYF
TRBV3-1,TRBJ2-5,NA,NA,TGTGCCAGCAGCCGGGGGGTTCGGGAGACCCAGTACTTC,CASSRGVRETQYF
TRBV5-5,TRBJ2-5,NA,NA,TGTGCCATGGGCCCTGGGCAGCAAGAGACCCAGTACTTC,CAMGPGQQETQYF
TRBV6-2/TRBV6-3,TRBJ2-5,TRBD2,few,TGTGCCAGCAGTGTAATGGGACTAGCGGGCCCTTTCCCCTTC,CASSVMGLAGPFPF
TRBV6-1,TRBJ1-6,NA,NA,TGTGCCAGCAGTGAAACAGGGAATTCACCCCTCCACTTT,CASSETGNSPLHF
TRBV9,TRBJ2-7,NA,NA,TGTGCCAGCAACCAAGGGACGGCCGCCTACGAGCAGTACTTC,CASNQGTAAYEQYF
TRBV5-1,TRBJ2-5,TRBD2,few,TGCGCCAGCAGCTTGAATCCGGGGGGGCAAGAGACCCAGTACTTC,CASSLNPGGQETQYF
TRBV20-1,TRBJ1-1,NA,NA,TGCAGTGCTAGAGTACCTCTTCAGGGGAACACTGAAGCTTTCTTT,CSARVPLQGNTEAFF
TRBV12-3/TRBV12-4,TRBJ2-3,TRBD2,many,TGTGCCAGCAGTTTCGGGAGGGCCGGCACAGATACGCAGTATTTT,CASSFGRAGTDTQYF
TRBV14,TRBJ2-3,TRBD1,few,TGTGCCAGCAGCCAAATCAGGGGGCGCGGTACAGATACGCAGTATTTT,CASSQIRGRGTDTQYF
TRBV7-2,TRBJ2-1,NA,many,TGTGCCAGCAGCCCGGGGTCTAGTAATGAGCAGTTCTTC,CASSPGSSNEQFF
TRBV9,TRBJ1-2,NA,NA,TGTGCCAGCAGCGTAGGGCGATGGACCCCTAACTATGGCTACACCTTC,CASSVGRWTPNYGYTF
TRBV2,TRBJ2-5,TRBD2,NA,TGTGCCAGCACGGGACTAGCGGAACTAGAGACCCAGTACTTC,CASTGLAELETQYF
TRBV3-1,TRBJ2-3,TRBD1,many,TGTGCCAGCAGTCCCGTAGGATCAGGGGGCGCAAATACGCAGTATTTT,CASSPVGSGGANTQYF
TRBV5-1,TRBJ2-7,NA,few,TGCGCCAGCAGCTTGGAAGGGGGGGCGTTCTACGAGCAGTACTTC,CASSLEGGAFYEQYF
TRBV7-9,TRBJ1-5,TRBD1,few,TGTGCCAGCAGCCCCTTAGACAGGGGGAATCAGCCCCAGCATTTT,CASSPLDRGNQPQHF
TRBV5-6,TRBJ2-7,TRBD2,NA,TGTGCCAGCAGAGCGGGGGAGGACTACGAGCAGTACTTC,CASRAGEDYEQYF